This passage covers 30 T cell receptor beta chains from one sample sequenced in a study of TIL therapy for anti-PD-1-resistant metastatic lung cancer. Regarding time point: pre-treatment sample, taken before nivolumab and TIL therapy. Sequencing used immunoSEQ v3. Assay: immunoSEQ multiplex PCR; the TCRdb copy retains only in-frame clones and omits some. This sample carries approximately 45,000 clones, about 80% of them seen once, and the ten largest clones take around 15%. The sample here was blood, taken at baseline. The receptor set was obtained from a man aged 70-80 years with non-small cell lung cancer.

V usage is TRBV10-3 and J usage is TRBJ1-2; TRBD1 agrees at 8 bases. V lost 11 bases, J lost 3 bases, and 8 bases stayed unmatched. The CDR3 has 13 residues. CDR1 and CDR2 (germline): ENHRY, SYGVKD. In DNA, the CDR3 is TGTGCCTCCCAGGGGGCTACCCACTATGGCTACACCTTC. As protein: CASQGATHYGYTF.

This chain connects TRBV4-1 to TRBJ1-2, with 9 bases matching TRBD1. Germline values: CDR1 MGHRA, CDR2 YSYEKL. Trimming cost V 3 bases and J 4 bases; bases outside gene matches: 9. The CDR3 has 16 amino acids. CDR3 loop: CASSQDGQGRIYGYTF. As DNA, the CDR3 is TGCGCCAGCAGCCAGGACGGACAGGGGCGGATCTATGGCTACACCTTC.

The chain uses TRBV6-5 and TRBJ1-1, with no clear D. V was clipped by 5 bases and J by 0 bases, with 7 bases between them. Germline-derived CDR1 and CDR2 are MNHEY and SVGAGI. This CDR3 region has 13 residues. The CDR3 region is CASSAIMNTEAFF. The CDR3 nucleotides are TGTGCCAGCAGTGCAATTATGAACACTGAAGCTTTCTTT.

The chain joins TRBV6-5 to TRBJ1-1, with a tentative D call TRBD1 (6 bases). Germline values: CDR1 MNHEY, CDR2 SVGAGI. The V end was cut by 9 bases, the J end by 0 bases, with 11 bases between. CDR3 length: 13 amino acids. In nucleotides, the CDR3 is TGTGCCAGTCGGGACACTATGAACACTGAAGCTTTCTTT. Translation: CASRDTMNTEAFF.

The V and J genes are TRBV18 and TRBJ1-1, with 8 bases fitting TRBD1. This CDR3 has 14 amino acids. Germline-derived CDR1 and CDR2 are KGHSH and LQKENI. V trimming: 4 bases; J trimming: 2 bases; junction bases outside the gene matches: 3. CDR3 residues: CASSLSGGNTEAFF. CDR3 in DNA: TGTGCCAGCTCACTATCAGGGGGCAACACTGAAGCTTTCTTT.

The chain employs TRBV19 and TRBJ2-1; 7 bases map to TRBD1. Germline-derived CDR1 and CDR2 are LNHDA and SQIVND (reference sequence). The V and J ends lost 9 bases and 9 bases, in that order; junction bases with no gene match: 5. The CDR3 contains 11 residues. The CDR3 loop is CASGTVTEQFF. CDR3 in DNA: TGTGCCAGCGGGACAGTTACTGAGCAGTTCTTC.

The chain is built from TRBV20-1 and TRBJ2-5, with D uncertain. Trimming cost V 5 bases and J 2 bases, with 6 bases left between them. This CDR3 region has 11 residues. Germline CDR1 is DFQATT and CDR2 is SNEGSKA (reference sequence). The CDR3 region is CSAGHQETQYF. The CDR3 bases are TGCAGTGCTGGTCATCAAGAGACCCAGTACTTC.

The rearrangement uses TRBV7-9 and TRBJ2-7; tentatively, D is TRBD2 (5 bases). Looked up from germline, CDR1 is SEHNR and CDR2 is FQNEAQ (reference sequence). This CDR3 spans 14 amino acids. Trimming removed 5 bases from V and 2 bases from J, with 13 bases in between. CDR3 DNA sequence: TGTGCCAGCAGCCCCCCGGGGAAAACCTACGAGCAGTACTTC. Protein: CASSPPGKTYEQYF.

The J gene is TRBJ1-1, the V gene TRBV5-1, with D perhaps matching TRBD1 (6 bases). Germline CDR1 and CDR2: SGHRS and YFSETQ. This CDR3 region has 14 residues. V was trimmed by 1 base and J by 10 bases, leaving 17 bases between them. This chain's CDR3 is CASSLRQGRMGAFF. Written as DNA, the CDR3 is TGCGCCAGCAGCTTGCGGCAGGGGAGGATGGGAGCTTTCTTT.

This clone has only a few counts. The chain joins TRBV28 to TRBJ1-2; 9 bases fit TRBD1. Germline V gene sequence: CDR1 MDHEN, CDR2 SYDVKM. The V and J ends lost 4 bases and 2 bases, in that order; junction bases with no gene match: 11. This CDR3 is 17 amino acids long. The CDR3 loop reads CASSSYRGQDQNYGYTF. CDR3 in DNA: TGTGCCAGCAGTTCCTACAGGGGGCAAGACCAGAACTATGGCTACACCTTC.

V is TRBV10-3 and J is TRBJ2-5; 8 positions match TRBD1. This CDR3 spans 14 amino acids. CDR1 ENHRY and CDR2 SYGVKD come from the germline V gene. Germline trimming cut 7 bases from V and 0 bases from J; bases unmatched to any gene: 4. The CDR3 DNA sequence: TGTGCCATCAATGCAGGGGGCAACCAAGAGACCCAGTACTTC. It codes for CAINAGGNQETQYF.

This rearrangement joins TRBV10-3 to TRBJ2-1; TRBD2 agrees at 7 bases. The CDR3 is 18 amino acids. CDR1 and CDR2 (germline): ENHRY, SYGVKD. V gave up 4 bases and J gave up 0 bases; unmatched junction bases: 12. In DNA, the CDR3 is TGTGCCATCAGTGTCAGTGGTCGACGCGGGAGCTCCTACAATGAGCAGTTCTTC. Translation: CAISVSGRRGSSYNEQFF.

The chain is built from TRBV19 and TRBJ2-1; 8 bases are shared with TRBD1. The CDR3 runs to 15 residues. Germline CDR1 and CDR2: LNHDA and SQIVND (reference sequence). The J segment lost 4 bases and the V segment lost 7 bases, leaving 9 bases of the junction unmatched. The CDR3: CASKASTGVYNEQFF. CDR3 nucleotides: TGTGCCAGTAAGGCCTCGACAGGGGTTTACAATGAGCAGTTCTTC.

DNA for the CDR3: TGTGCCAGTATCCGGCTTTCTGGTGGGACACACAACACTGAAGCTTTCTTT. Translation: CASIRLSGGTHNTEAFF. This chain uses TRBV19 with TRBJ1-1; tentatively, D is TRBD1 (6 bases). The CDR3 is 17 amino acids. Trimming left V 7 bases short and J 2 bases short, with 23 bases between. Germline V gene lookup returns CDR1 LNHDA and CDR2 SQIVND (reference sequence). The variable domain in full, with the rest retrieved from reference TRBV19 and TRBJ1-1, is DGGITQSPKYLFRKEGQNVTLSCEQNLNHDAMYWYRQDPGQGLRLIYYSQIVNDFQKGDIAEGYSVSREKKESFPLTVTSAQKNPTAFYLCASIRLSGGTHNTEAFFGQGTRLTVV.

This clone came up a few times. The J gene is TRBJ2-6, the V gene TRBV11-2; TRBD2 agrees at 7 bases. Germline V gene sequence: CDR1 SGHAT, CDR2 FQNNGV. The CDR3 is 18 amino acids. The J segment lost 0 bases and the V segment lost 4 bases, leaving 9 bases of the junction unmatched. In DNA, the CDR3 is TGTGCCAGCAGCTCGCTTAAACTAGCGATCTCTGGGGCCAACGTCCTGACTTTC. It encodes CASSSLKLAISGANVLTF.

The V and J genes are TRBV5-4 and TRBJ1-2; 12 bases align to TRBD1. V trimming: 4 bases; J trimming: 2 bases; junction bases outside the gene matches: 3. CDR3 size: 15 residues. The germline V gene has CDR1 SGHNT and CDR2 YYREEE (reference sequence). The CDR3 protein is CASSLGTGGNYGYTF. The CDR3 region has the DNA TGTGCCAGCAGCCTAGGGACAGGGGGCAACTATGGCTACACCTTC.

The genes are TRBV7-2 and TRBJ2-7; D uncertain. CDR3 length equals 11 residues. Trimming removed 2 bases from V and 1 base from J, with 0 bases in between. The germline gives CDR1 SGHTA, CDR2 FQGNSA. This CDR3 is CASSLSYEQYF. The CDR3 coding sequence is TGTGCCAGCAGCTTATCCTACGAGCAGTACTTC.

The V and J genes are TRBV7-3 and TRBJ2-4, with D hard to call. The CDR3 runs 18 residues. Trimming cost V 1 base and J 0 bases, with 16 bases left between them. Germline V gene lookup returns CDR1 SGHTA and CDR2 FQGTGA. The CDR3 reads CASSLSAIDSLAKNIQYF. CDR3 sequence (DNA): TGTGCCAGCAGCTTAAGCGCCATAGACTCCTTAGCCAAAAACATTCAGTACTTC.

V and J are TRBV9 and TRBJ1-4; a weak D match, TRBD1 (6 bases). The V gene's germline CDR1 is SGDLS and CDR2 YYNGEE. The CDR3 sequence is 17 residues long. Deletions cut 0 bases from V and 0 bases from J, with 12 bases between. CDR3 sequence reads: CASSVGAGVATNEKLFF. The CDR3 DNA reads TGTGCCAGCAGCGTAGGAGCAGGGGTAGCAACTAATGAAAAACTGTTTTTT. Full variable domain (rest looked up from reference TRBV9 and TRBJ1-4): DSGVTQTPKHLITATGQRVTLRCSPRSGDLSVYWYQQSLDQGLQFLIQYYNGEERAKGNILERFSAQQFPDLHSELNLSSLELGDSALYFCASSVGAGVATNEKLFFGSGTQLSVL.

This chain links TRBV29-1 with TRBJ2-2; TRBD1 is a possible D gene (6 bases). Germline CDR1 is SQVTM and CDR2 is ANQGSEA. Trimming cost V 7 bases and J 3 bases, with 15 bases left between them. The CDR3 has 14 amino acids. The CDR3 sequence is CSAGTNSYTGELFF. CDR3 DNA: TGCAGCGCAGGGACAAACTCATACACCGGGGAGCTGTTTTTT.

The chain uses TRBV5-1 and TRBJ2-7, with 10 bases fitting TRBD2. The CDR3 consists of 17 residues. The germline CDR1 and CDR2 sequences are SGHRS and YFSETQ. V was clipped by 4 bases and J by 1 base; unmatched bases: 11. For the CDR3, the DNA is TGCGCCAGCAGCACATATATAGCTAGCGGGAGTTCCTACGAGCAGTACTTC. Its translation: CASSTYIASGSSYEQYF.

The rearrangement joins TRBV6-5 to TRBJ1-2; D is ambiguous. The CDR3 has 14 residues. Germline V gene sequence: CDR1 MNHEY, CDR2 SVGAGI. Trimming removed 6 bases at V and 2 bases at J, with 13 bases between. The CDR3 is CASRNKGYNYGYTF. The DNA for the CDR3 is TGTGCCAGCAGAAACAAGGGTTACAACTATGGCTACACCTTC.

The chain is built from TRBV28 and TRBJ1-5; D remains unclear. The CDR3 spans 16 residues. Per the germline V gene, CDR1 is MDHEN and CDR2 is SYDVKM. V was trimmed by 1 base and J by 0 bases, leaving 10 bases between them. The CDR3 coding sequence is TGTGCCAGCAGTTTATCGTTCACTACTAGCAATCAGCCCCAGCATTTT. Protein sequence: CASSLSFTTSNQPQHF.

This chain's CDR3 is CASSSTEAYEQYF. The CDR3 nucleotides are TGTGCCAGCAGTTCTACGGAAGCCTACGAGCAGTACTTC. The V gene is TRBV27, the J gene TRBJ2-7, with D uncertain. V was pared by 4 bases and J by 2 bases, with 9 bases between. Germline V CDR1 and CDR2: MNHEY, SMNVEV (reference sequence). CDR3 length: 13 residues.

This clone was observed once. The chain's CDR3 is CASSLEETQYF. The CDR3 DNA follows: TGCGCCAGCAGCTTGGAAGAGACCCAGTACTTC. J is TRBJ2-5 and V is TRBV5-1; D unresolved. In germline, CDR1 is SGHRS, CDR2 YFSETQ. The CDR3 covers 11 residues. V gave up 0 bases and J gave up 3 bases, with 0 bases separating them.

This chain connects TRBV7-9 to TRBJ2-1, with 8 positions matching TRBD1. The CDR3 totals 14 residues. Trimming cost V 8 bases and J 4 bases; bases outside gene matches: 7. Germline values: CDR1 SEHNR, CDR2 FQNEAQ (reference sequence). The CDR3 sequence: CASQGAGSYNEQFF. The CDR3 DNA reads as TGTGCCAGCCAGGGGGCGGGTTCGTACAATGAGCAGTTCTTC.

The J gene is TRBJ1-1, the V gene TRBV5-1; a weak D match, TRBD1 (6 bases). This CDR3 contains 20 residues. Germline assignment: CDR1 SGHRS and CDR2 YFSETQ. The V end lost 1 base, the J end lost 0 bases, and 25 bases lay between the germline ends. The CDR3 protein is CASSLLPGQGGAWVNTEAFF. CDR3 DNA: TGCGCCAGCAGCTTGCTACCGGGACAAGGAGGGGCTTGGGTGAACACTGAAGCTTTCTTT.

The chain links TRBV7-8 to TRBJ1-5, with D perhaps TRBD1 (5 bases). The CDR3 is made up of 15 amino acids. V was clipped by 4 bases and J by 2 bases, with 12 bases between them. The V gene's germline CDR1 is SGHVS and CDR2 FQNEAQ. This CDR3 reads CASSWVDNGNQPQHF. In nucleotides, the CDR3 is TGTGCCAGCAGCTGGGTGGACAACGGCAATCAGCCCCAGCATTTT.

The rearrangement joins TRBV29-1 to TRBJ2-1; 8 nucleotides match TRBD1. Germline V gene sequence: CDR1 SQVTM, CDR2 ANQGSEA. CDR3 size: 12 residues. The V and J ends lost 4 bases and 5 bases, in that order; junction bases with no gene match: 1. For the CDR3, the DNA is TGCAGCGTTGGACAGGGGAACAATGAGCAGTTCTTC. Encoded protein: CSVGQGNNEQFF.

Only a few counts were recorded for this clone. The V call is TRBV5-4, the J call TRBJ1-2; D remains ambiguous. CDR1 is SGHNT and CDR2 is YYREEE in the germline V gene (reference sequence). The CDR3 spans 15 residues. V gave up 5 bases and J gave up 2 bases, with 16 bases separating them. The CDR3 DNA reads as TGTGCCAGCAGGGGCCGGGTCAGCGGAAACTATGGCTACACCTTC. Protein product: CASRGRVSGNYGYTF.